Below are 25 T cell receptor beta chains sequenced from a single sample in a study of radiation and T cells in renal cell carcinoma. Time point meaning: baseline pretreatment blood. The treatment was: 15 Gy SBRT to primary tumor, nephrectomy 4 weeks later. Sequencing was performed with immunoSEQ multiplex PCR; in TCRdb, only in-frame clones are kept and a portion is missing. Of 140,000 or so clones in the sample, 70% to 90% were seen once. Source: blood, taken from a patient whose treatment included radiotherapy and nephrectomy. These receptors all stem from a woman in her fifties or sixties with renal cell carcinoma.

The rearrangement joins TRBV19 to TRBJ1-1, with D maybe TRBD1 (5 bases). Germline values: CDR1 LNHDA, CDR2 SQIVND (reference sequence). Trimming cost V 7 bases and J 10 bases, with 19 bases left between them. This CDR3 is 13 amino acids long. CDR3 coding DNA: TGTGCCAGTATAGGCACCTGGGGGGTTGGAGCTTTCTTT. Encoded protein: CASIGTWGVGAFF.

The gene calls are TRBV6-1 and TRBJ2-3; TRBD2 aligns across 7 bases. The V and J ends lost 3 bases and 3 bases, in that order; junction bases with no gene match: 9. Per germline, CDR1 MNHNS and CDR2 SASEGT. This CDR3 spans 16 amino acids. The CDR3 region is CASSDWGGDHTDTQYF. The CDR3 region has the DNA TGTGCCAGCAGTGACTGGGGGGGGGATCATACAGATACGCAGTATTTT.

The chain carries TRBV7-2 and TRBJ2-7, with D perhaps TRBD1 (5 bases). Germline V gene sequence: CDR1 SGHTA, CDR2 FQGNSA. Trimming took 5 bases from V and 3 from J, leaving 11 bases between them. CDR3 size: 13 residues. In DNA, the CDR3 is TGTGCCAGCAGCCTCGACAGCGTCTACGAGCAGTACTTC. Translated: CASSLDSVYEQYF.

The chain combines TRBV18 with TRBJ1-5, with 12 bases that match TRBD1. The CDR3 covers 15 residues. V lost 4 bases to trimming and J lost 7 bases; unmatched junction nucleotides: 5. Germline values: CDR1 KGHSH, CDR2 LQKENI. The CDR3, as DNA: TGTGCCAGCTCACTCGGGACAGGGGGCGGGCAGCCCCAGCATTTT. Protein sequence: CASSLGTGGGQPQHF. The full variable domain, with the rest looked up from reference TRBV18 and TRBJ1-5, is NAGVMQNPRHLVRRRGQEARLRCSPMKGHSHVYWYRQLPEEGLKFMVYLQKENIIDESGMPKERFSAEFPKEGPSILRIQQVVRGDSAAYFCASSLGTGGGQPQHFGDGTRLSIL.

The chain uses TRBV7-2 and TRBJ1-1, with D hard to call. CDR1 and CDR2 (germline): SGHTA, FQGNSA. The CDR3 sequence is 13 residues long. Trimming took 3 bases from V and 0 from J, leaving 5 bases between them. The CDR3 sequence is CASSFTMNTEAFF. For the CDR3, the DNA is TGTGCCAGCAGCTTTACAATGAACACTGAAGCTTTCTTT.

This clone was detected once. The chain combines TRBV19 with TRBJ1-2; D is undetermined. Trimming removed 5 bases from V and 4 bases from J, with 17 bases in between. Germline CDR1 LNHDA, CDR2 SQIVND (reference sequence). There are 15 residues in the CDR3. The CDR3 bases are TGTGCCAGTAGTGTCTTTCCTCAAGGAATCTATGGCTACACCTTC. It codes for CASSVFPQGIYGYTF.

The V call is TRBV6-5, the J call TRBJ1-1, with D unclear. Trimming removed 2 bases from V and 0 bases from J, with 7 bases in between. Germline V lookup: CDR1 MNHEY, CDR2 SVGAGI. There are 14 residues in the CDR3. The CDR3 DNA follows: TGTGCCAGCAGTTACGATGAGTTGAACACTGAAGCTTTCTTT. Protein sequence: CASSYDELNTEAFF.

CDR3 DNA sequence: TGTGCCAGCTCACCGCTAAAGGAGGGGGCGACTGAAGCTTTCTTT. Translation: CASSPLKEGATEAFF. This chain links TRBV18 with TRBJ1-1, with 7 bases that match TRBD1. CDR1 KGHSH and CDR2 LQKENI come from the germline V gene. CDR3 length: 15 residues. The trim removed 3 bases at V and 5 bases at J, leaving 9 bases unmatched.

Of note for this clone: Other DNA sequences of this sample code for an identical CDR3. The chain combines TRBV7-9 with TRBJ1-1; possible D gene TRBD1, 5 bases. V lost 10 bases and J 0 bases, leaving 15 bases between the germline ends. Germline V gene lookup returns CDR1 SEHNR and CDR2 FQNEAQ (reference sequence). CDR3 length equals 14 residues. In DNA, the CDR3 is TGTGCCATACCCGGGACGGGGCTGAACACTGAAGCTTTCTTT. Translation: CAIPGTGLNTEAFF.

CDR3 loop: CAWNPLGQGGEKLFF. The CDR3 DNA sequence: TGTGCCTGGAATCCCCTTGGACAGGGTGGCGAAAAACTGTTTTTT. The V gene is TRBV30, the J gene TRBJ1-4; 8 positions match TRBD1. V lost 4 bases to trimming and J lost 8 bases; unmatched junction nucleotides: 12. The CDR3 has 15 amino acids. Germline V gene data show CDR1 as GTSNPN and CDR2 as SVGIG (reference sequence).

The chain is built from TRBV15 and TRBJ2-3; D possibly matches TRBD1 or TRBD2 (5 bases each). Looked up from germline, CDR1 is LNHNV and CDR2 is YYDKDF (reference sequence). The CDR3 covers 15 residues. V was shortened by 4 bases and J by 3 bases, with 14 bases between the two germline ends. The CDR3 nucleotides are TGTGCCACCAGCAACATAAGGGGCGGGACAGATACGCAGTATTTT. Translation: CATSNIRGGTDTQYF.

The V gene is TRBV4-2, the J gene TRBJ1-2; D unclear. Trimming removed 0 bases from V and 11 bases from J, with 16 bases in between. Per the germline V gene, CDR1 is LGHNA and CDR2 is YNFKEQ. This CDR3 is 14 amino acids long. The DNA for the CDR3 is TGTGCCAGCAGCCAAGATTTTACCCGCGACGGGTACACCTTC. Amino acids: CASSQDFTRDGYTF.

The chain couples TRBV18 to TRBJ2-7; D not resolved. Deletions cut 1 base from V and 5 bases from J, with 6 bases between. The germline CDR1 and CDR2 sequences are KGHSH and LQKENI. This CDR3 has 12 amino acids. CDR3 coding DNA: TGTGCCAGCTCACCACGGCCAGACGAGCAGTACTTC. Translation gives CASSPRPDEQYF.

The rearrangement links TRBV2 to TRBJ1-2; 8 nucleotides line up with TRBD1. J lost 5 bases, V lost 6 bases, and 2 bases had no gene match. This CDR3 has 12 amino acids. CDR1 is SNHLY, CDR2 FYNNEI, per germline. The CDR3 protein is CASSDRGYGYTF. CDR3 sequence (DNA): TGTGCCAGCAGCGACAGGGGATATGGCTACACCTTC.

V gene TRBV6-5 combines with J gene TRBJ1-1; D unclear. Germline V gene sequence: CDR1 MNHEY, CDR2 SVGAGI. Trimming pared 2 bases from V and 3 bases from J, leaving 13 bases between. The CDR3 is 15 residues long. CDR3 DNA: TGTGCCAGCAGTTACCATTCAGGAACGGACACTGAAGCTTTCTTT. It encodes CASSYHSGTDTEAFF.

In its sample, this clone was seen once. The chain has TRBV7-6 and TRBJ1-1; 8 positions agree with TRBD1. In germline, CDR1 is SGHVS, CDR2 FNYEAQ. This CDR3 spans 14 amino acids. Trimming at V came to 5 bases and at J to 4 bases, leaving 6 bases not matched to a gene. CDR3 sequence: CASSTGQGSTEAFF. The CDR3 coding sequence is TGTGCCAGCAGCACAGGACAGGGATCCACTGAAGCTTTCTTT. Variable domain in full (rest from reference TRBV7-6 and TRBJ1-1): GAGVSQSPRYKVTKRGQDVALRCDPISGHVSLYWYRQALGQGPEFLTYFNYEAQQDKSGLPNDRFSAERPEGSISTLTIQRTEQRDSAMYRCASSTGQGSTEAFFGQGTRLTVV.

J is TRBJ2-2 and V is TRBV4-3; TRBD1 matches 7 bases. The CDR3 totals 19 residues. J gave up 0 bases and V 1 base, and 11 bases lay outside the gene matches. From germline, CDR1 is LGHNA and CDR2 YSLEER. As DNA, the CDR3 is TGCGCCAGCAGCCAAGGTCTGGGACAGACTTCAACGAACACCGGGGAGCTGTTTTTT. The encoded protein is CASSQGLGQTSTNTGELFF.

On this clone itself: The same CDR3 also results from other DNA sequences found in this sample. CDR3: CASSVVGETQYF. The CDR3 DNA is TGTGCCAGCAGCGTAGTAGGAGAGACCCAGTACTTC. The V and J genes are TRBV9 and TRBJ2-5, with no clear D. The germline V gene encodes CDR1 SGDLS and CDR2 YYNGEE. CDR3 length: 12 amino acids. The V and J ends lost 0 bases and 4 bases respectively, with 4 bases between them.

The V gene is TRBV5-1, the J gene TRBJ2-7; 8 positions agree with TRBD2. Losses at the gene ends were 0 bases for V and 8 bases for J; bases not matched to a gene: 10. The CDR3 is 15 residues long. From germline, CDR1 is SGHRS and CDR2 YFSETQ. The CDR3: CASSLDRGGNTKQYF. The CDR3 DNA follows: TGCGCCAGCAGCTTGGATCGCGGGGGGAACACCAAGCAGTACTTC.

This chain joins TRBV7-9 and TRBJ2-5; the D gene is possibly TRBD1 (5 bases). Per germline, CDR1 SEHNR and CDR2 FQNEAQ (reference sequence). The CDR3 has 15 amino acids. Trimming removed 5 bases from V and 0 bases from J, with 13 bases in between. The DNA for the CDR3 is TGTGCCAGCAGCCAAGGGGCTGCCTACCAAGAGACCCAGTACTTC. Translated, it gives CASSQGAAYQETQYF.

CDR3 in DNA: TGTGCCAGCAGCTTACGAACAGGTGGCTACACCTTC. The encoded protein is CASSLRTGGYTF. The gene calls are TRBV11-2 and TRBJ1-2; tentative D call: TRBD1 (5 bases). CDR3 length: 12 amino acids. V gave up 2 bases and J gave up 7 bases, with 8 bases separating them. CDR1 is SGHAT, CDR2 FQNNGV, per germline.

This CDR3 is CASSPNSDDTQYF. CDR3 in DNA: TGTGCCAGCAGCCCCAATTCTGATGATACGCAGTATTTT. This chain uses TRBV11-2 with TRBJ2-3; D is uncertain. Germline V gene data show CDR1 as SGHAT and CDR2 as FQNNGV. V lost 5 bases and J lost 6, with 12 bases in between. The length of the CDR3 is 13 residues.

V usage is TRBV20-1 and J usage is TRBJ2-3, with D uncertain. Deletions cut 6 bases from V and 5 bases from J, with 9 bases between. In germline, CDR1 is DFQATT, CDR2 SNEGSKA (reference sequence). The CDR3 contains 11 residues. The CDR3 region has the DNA TGCAGTGCGGGGAACGTAGATACGCAGTATTTT. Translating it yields CSAGNVDTQYF.

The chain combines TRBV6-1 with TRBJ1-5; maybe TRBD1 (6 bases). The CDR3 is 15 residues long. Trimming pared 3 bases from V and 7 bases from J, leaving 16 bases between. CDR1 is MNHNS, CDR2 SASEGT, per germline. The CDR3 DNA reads TGTGCCAGCAGTGAGGATGGGACAAAGGAACAGCCCCAGCATTTT. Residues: CASSEDGTKEQPQHF.

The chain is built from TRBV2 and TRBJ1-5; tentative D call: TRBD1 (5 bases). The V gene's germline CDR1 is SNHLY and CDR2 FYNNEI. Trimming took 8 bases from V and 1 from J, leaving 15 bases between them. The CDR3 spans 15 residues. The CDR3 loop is CASRGNVRSNQPQHF. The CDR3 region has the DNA TGTGCCAGCCGGGGGAACGTTAGAAGCAATCAGCCCCAGCATTTT. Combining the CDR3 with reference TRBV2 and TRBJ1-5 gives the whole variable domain EPEVTQTPSHQVTQMGQEVILRCVPISNHLYFYWYRQILGQKVEFLVSFYNNEISEKSEIFDDQFSVERPDGSNFTLKIRSTKLEDSAMYFCASRGNVRSNQPQHFGDGTRLSIL.